The following is a TCR beta chain sequence with its context. TCRdb keeps only in-frame clones here, not all; method: immunoSEQ multiplex PCR. The profile shows 550,000 to 600,000 clones, roughly 79% of them singletons. These data are taken from a study of shared clonotypes between healthy human individuals. None of the donors, who were healthy HIV-negative adults, had recently had acute infections or vaccinations. Germline-derived CDR1 and CDR2 are MNHEY and SVGAGI. This CDR3 is 15 amino acids long. V lost 6 bases, J lost 4 bases, and 7 bases stayed unmatched. The receptor was isolated from a woman in her thirties or forties in good health. Some clones in this sample may be carry-over from other donors' samples. What was sequenced was PBMCs. The V call is TRBV6-5, the J call TRBJ1-3; 9 bases agree with TRBD1. CDR3 in DNA: TGTGCCAGCAGACCCGGGACAGGGTCCGGAAACACCATATATTTT. Its protein product is CASRPGTGSGNTIYF.